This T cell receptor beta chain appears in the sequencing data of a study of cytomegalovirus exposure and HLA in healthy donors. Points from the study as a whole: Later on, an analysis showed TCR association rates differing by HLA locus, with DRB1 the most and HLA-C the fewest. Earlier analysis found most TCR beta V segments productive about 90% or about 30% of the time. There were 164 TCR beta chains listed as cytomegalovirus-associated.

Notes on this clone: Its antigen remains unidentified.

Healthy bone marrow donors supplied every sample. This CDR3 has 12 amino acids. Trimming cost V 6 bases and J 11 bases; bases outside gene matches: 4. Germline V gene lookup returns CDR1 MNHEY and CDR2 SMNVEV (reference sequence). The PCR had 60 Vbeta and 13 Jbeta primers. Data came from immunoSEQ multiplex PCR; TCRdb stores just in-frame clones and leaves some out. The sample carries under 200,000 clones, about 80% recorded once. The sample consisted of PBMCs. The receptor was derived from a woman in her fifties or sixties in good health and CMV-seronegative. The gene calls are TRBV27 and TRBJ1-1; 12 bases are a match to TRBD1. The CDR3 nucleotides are TGTGCCAGCAGCCGGGACAGGGGGCCTGCTTTCTTT. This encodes CASSRDRGPAFF.